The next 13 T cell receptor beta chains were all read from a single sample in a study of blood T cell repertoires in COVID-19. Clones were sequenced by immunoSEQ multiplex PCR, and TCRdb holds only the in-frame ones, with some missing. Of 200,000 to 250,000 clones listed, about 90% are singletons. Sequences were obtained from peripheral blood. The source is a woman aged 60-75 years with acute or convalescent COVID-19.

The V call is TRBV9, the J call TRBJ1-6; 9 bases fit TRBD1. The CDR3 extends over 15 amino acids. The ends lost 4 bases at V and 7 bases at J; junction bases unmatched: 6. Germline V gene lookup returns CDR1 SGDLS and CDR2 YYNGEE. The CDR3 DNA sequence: TGTGCCAGCAGCTCACCCGGGACAGGGAATTCACCCCTCCACTTT. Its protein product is CASSSPGTGNSPLHF.

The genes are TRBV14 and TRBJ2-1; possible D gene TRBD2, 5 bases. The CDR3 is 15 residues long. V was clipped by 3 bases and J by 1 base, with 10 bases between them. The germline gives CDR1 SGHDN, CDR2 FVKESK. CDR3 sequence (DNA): TGTGCCAGCAGCCAGTTCGGGATGTCCTACAATGAGCAGTTCTTC. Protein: CASSQFGMSYNEQFF.

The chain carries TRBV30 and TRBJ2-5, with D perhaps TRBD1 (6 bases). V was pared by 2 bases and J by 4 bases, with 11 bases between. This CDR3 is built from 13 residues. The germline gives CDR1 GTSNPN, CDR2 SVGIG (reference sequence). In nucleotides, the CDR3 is TGTGCCTGGAGTCGACAGGTCGGAGAGACCCAGTACTTC. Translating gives CAWSRQVGETQYF.

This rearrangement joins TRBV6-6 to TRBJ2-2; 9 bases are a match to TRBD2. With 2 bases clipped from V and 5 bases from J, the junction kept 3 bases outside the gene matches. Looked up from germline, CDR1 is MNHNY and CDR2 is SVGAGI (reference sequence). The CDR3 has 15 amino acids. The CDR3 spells CASSYTSGRTGELFF. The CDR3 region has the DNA TGTGCCAGCAGTTACACCAGCGGGAGGACCGGGGAGCTGTTTTTT.

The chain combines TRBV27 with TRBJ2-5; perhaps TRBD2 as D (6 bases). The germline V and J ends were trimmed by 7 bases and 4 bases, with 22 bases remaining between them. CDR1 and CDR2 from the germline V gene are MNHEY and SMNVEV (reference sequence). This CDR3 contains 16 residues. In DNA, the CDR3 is TGTGCCAGCATTACGCACAATTCGACTAGAGGAGAGACCCAGTACTTC. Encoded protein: CASITHNSTRGETQYF.

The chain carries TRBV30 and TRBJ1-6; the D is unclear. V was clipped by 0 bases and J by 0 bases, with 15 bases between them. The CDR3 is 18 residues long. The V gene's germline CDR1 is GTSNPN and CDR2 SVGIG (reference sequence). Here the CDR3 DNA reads TGTGCCTGGAGTGTAGGGTTGGACGGGAGCTCCTATAATTCACCCCTCCACTTT. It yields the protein CAWSVGLDGSSYNSPLHF.

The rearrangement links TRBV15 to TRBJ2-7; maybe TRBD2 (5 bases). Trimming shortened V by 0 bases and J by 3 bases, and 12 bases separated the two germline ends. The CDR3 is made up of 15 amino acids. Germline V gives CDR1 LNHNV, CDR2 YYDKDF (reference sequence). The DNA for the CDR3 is TGTGCCACCAGCAGAGATATCGGGGAGAACTACGAGCAGTACTTC. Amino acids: CATSRDIGENYEQYF.

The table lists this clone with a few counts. The CDR3 bases are TGTGCCTCGTGCGCGGGGTCACAGTCACCCCTCCACTTT. It is translated as CASCAGSQSPLHF. The V gene is TRBV30, the J gene TRBJ1-6; D gene unclear. Germline V gene data show CDR1 as GTSNPN and CDR2 as SVGIG (reference sequence). CDR3 length equals 13 residues. Trimming stripped 7 bases from V and 10 bases from J, with 17 bases between.

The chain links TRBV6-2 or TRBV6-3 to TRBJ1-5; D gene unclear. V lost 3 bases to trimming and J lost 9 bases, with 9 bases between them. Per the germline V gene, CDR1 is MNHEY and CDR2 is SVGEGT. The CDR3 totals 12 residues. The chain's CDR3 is CASSYEGTPQHF. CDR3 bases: TGTGCCAGCAGTTATGAGGGCACGCCCCAGCATTTT.

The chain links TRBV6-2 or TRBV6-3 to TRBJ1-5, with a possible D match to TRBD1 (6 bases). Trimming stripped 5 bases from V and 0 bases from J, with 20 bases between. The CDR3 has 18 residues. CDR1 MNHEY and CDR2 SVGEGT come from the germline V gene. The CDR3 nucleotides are TGTGCCAGCAGTGGACATAGTGACAGGTCCTATAGCAATCAGCCCCAGCATTTT. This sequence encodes CASSGHSDRSYSNQPQHF.

The CDR3 bases are TGTGCCAGCAGAAAGACAGGGGGGAGCGCAGATACGCAGTATTTT. This codes for CASRKTGGSADTQYF. The J gene is TRBJ2-3, the V gene TRBV6-5; 9 positions agree with TRBD1. This CDR3 region has 15 residues. The germline V gene has CDR1 MNHEY and CDR2 SVGAGI. Germline trimming cut 6 bases from V and 4 bases from J; bases unmatched to any gene: 8.

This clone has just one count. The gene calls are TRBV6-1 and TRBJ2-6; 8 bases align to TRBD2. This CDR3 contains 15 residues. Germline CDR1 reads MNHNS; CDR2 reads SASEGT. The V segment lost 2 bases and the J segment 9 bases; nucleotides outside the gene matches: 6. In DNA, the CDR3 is TGTGCCAGCAGTGAAAAGCGGGGGCCTATCAACGTCCTGACTTTC. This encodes CASSEKRGPINVLTF.

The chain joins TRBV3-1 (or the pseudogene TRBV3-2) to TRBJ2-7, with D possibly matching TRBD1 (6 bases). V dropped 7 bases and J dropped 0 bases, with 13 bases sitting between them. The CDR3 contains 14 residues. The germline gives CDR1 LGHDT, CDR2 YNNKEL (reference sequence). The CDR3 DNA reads TGTGCCAGCACCAAAAGAGGGGGCTCCTACGAGCAGTACTTC. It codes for CASTKRGGSYEQYF.